A single sample gave rise to the 23 T cell receptor beta chains below, sequenced in a study of blood T cell repertoires in COVID-19. Sequencing was performed with immunoSEQ multiplex PCR; in TCRdb, only in-frame clones are kept and a portion is missing. This repertoire shows over 70,000 clones, approximately 85% found once; its top ten account for around 9.9%. The sequenced sample consisted of peripheral blood. These receptors all stem from a man aged 55 to 70 with COVID-19, enrolled during active disease.

The chain recombines TRBV19 with TRBJ2-7; 8 bases fit TRBD1. This CDR3 has 13 amino acids. The ends lost 8 bases at V and 6 bases at J; junction bases unmatched: 9. Germline loops: CDR1 LNHDA, CDR2 SQIVND (reference sequence). CDR3 DNA: TGTGCCAGTCGGACAGGGCGGTCGGGCGAGCAGTACTTC. Amino acids: CASRTGRSGEQYF.

The rearrangement uses TRBV5-1 and TRBJ1-1; 9 bases align to TRBD1. Germline V gives CDR1 SGHRS, CDR2 YFSETQ. The V gene end was trimmed by 4 bases and the J gene end by 3 bases; junction bases not matched to a gene: 7. The CDR3 is 15 residues long. This chain's CDR3 is CASSKGQGGYTEAFF. Here the CDR3 DNA reads TGCGCCAGCAGCAAGGGACAGGGTGGGTACACTGAAGCTTTCTTT.

V usage is TRBV7-2 and J usage is TRBJ2-1; D possibly corresponds to TRBD2 (5 bases). The CDR3 length is 16 residues. Germline V gene sequence: CDR1 SGHTA, CDR2 FQGNSA. Trimming stripped 3 bases from V and 5 bases from J, with 17 bases between. In DNA, the CDR3 is TGTGCCAGCAGCTTCAGTCTACCCCTAGCCCACAATGAGCAGTTCTTC. Translating it yields CASSFSLPLAHNEQFF.

The V gene is TRBV5-1, the J gene TRBJ1-5, with no clear D. CDR3 length: 14 residues. V was pared by 4 bases and J by 4 bases, with 12 bases between. Germline V gene sequence: CDR1 SGHRS, CDR2 YFSETQ. The CDR3 bases are TGCGCCAGCAGCCCGGGTACCGGTAATCAGCCCCAGCATTTT. Translated: CASSPGTGNQPQHF.

This chain uses TRBV12-2 with TRBJ2-1; the table assigns TRBD2, which was not confirmed against the DNA. TRBV12-2 is a pseudogene segment. The length of the CDR3 is 18 residues. The CDR3 loop is CASRRTSGRPVSYNEQFF. In DNA form, the CDR3 reads TGTGCAAGTCGTCGGACTAGCGGGAGACCCGTCTCCTACAATGAGCAGTTCTTC.

The rearrangement links TRBV28 to TRBJ2-1, with TRBD1 identical over 7 bases. The CDR3 consists of 16 residues. CDR1 MDHEN and CDR2 SYDVKM come from the germline V gene. V dropped 5 bases and J dropped 2; count of bases not matched to a gene: 9. CDR3 loop: CASSPWLQGPYNEQFF. CDR3 nucleotides: TGTGCCAGCAGTCCTTGGCTACAGGGGCCCTACAATGAGCAGTTCTTC.

This clone was recorded a few times. The V and J genes are TRBV18 and TRBJ1-1, with D unresolved. The CDR3 loop spans 12 amino acids. V was pared by 4 bases and J by 2 bases, with 5 bases between. Germline V gives CDR1 KGHSH, CDR2 LQKENI. CDR3 loop: CASSQLNTEAFF. The CDR3 DNA sequence: TGTGCCAGCTCACAACTTAACACTGAAGCTTTCTTT. The complete variable domain, with remaining parts taken from reference TRBV18 and TRBJ1-1, reads NAGVMQNPRHLVRRRGQEARLRCSPMKGHSHVYWYRQLPEEGLKFMVYLQKENIIDESGMPKERFSAEFPKEGPSILRIQQVVRGDSAAYFCASSQLNTEAFFGQGTRLTVV.

The chain carries TRBV4-1 and TRBJ1-2; no clear D. Germline V lookup: CDR1 MGHRA, CDR2 YSYEKL. V was cut by 6 bases and J by 11 bases, with 10 bases left in between. The CDR3 runs to 10 residues. CDR3 in amino acids: CASRGSLYTF. CDR3 nucleotides: TGCGCCAGCAGGGGGAGCTTATACACCTTC.

This sequence joins TRBV6-5 and TRBJ2-1; D gene ambiguous. CDR1 MNHEY and CDR2 SVGAGI come from the germline V gene. V was clipped by 4 bases and J by 7 bases, with 8 bases between them. This CDR3 has 12 amino acids. CDR3 sequence reads: CASSSRLNEQFF. The CDR3 region has the DNA TGTGCCAGCAGTTCCCGGTTAAATGAGCAGTTCTTC.

V is TRBV29-1 and J is TRBJ1-1; D remains ambiguous. This CDR3 region has 12 residues. Germline V gene data show CDR1 as SQVTM and CDR2 as ANQGSEA. Trimming stripped 3 bases from V and 1 base from J, with 6 bases between. The CDR3 coding sequence is TGCAGCGTTGATAAACAGAACACTGAAGCTTTCTTT. It codes for CSVDKQNTEAFF.

The chain is built from TRBV3-1 (or the pseudogene TRBV3-2) and TRBJ2-7, with D perhaps matching TRBD2 (5 bases). Germline V gene lookup returns CDR1 LGHDT and CDR2 YNNKEL (reference sequence). This CDR3 comprises 11 residues. V shed 1 base and J shed 11 bases, with 9 bases lying between them. The CDR3 nucleotides read TGTGCCAGCAGCCAAGGATGGGAGAAGTACTTC. Its translation: CASSQGWEKYF.

This clone was seen more than once but under ten times. The V and J genes are TRBV11-2 and TRBJ1-4; 10 nucleotides line up with TRBD1. In germline, CDR1 is SGHAT, CDR2 FQNNGV. V was pared by 2 bases and J by 8 bases, with 5 bases of the junction left unmatched. The CDR3 length is 15 residues. The CDR3 sequence: CASSLLGTGAEKLFF. CDR3 sequence (DNA): TGTGCCAGCAGCTTATTAGGGACAGGGGCAGAAAAACTGTTTTTT. The entire variable domain, with the rest obtained from reference TRBV11-2 and TRBJ1-4, is as follows: EAGVAQSPRYKIIEKRQSVAFWCNPISGHATLYWYQQILGQGPKLLIQFQNNGVVDDSQLPKDRFSAERLKGVDSTLKIQPAKLEDSAVYLCASSLLGTGAEKLFFGSGTQLSVL.

The V and J genes are TRBV5-1 and TRBJ2-1; 12 nucleotides align to TRBD2. Germline V gene sequence: CDR1 SGHRS, CDR2 YFSETQ. This CDR3 comprises 16 residues. Germline trimming cut 4 bases from V and 4 bases from J; bases unmatched to any gene: 6. The chain's CDR3 is CASSPSGTSGYNEQFF. CDR3 bases: TGCGCCAGCAGCCCCTCCGGGACTAGCGGGTACAATGAGCAGTTCTTC. Combining the CDR3 with reference TRBV5-1 and TRBJ2-1 gives the whole variable domain KAGVTQTPRYLIKTRGQQVTLSCSPISGHRSVSWYQQTPGQGLQFLFEYFSETQRNKGNFPGRFSGRQFSNSRSEMNVSTLELGDSALYLCASSPSGTSGYNEQFFGPGTRLTVL.

The V and J genes are TRBV5-1 and TRBJ2-2, with D uncertain. The CDR3 totals 13 residues. In germline, CDR1 is SGHRS, CDR2 YFSETQ. V was trimmed by 4 bases and J by 4 bases, leaving 8 bases between them. This CDR3 reads CASSDTATGELFF. CDR3 coding DNA: TGCGCCAGCAGCGATACAGCCACCGGGGAGCTGTTTTTT.

The chain recombines TRBV14 with TRBJ2-3; a possible D gene is TRBD2 (7 bases). Germline CDR1 SGHDN, CDR2 FVKESK. The CDR3 loop spans 15 amino acids. Trimming stripped 4 bases from V and 6 bases from J, with 17 bases between. The CDR3 loop reads CASSPRVGGPDTQYF. CDR3 DNA: TGTGCCAGCAGCCCCCGCGTGGGGGGGCCGGATACGCAGTATTTT.

The chain has TRBV5-1 and TRBJ2-7, with D possibly being TRBD1 (6 bases). The CDR3 length is 14 residues. CDR1 and CDR2 (germline): SGHRS, YFSETQ. Trimming stripped 4 bases from V and 0 bases from J, with 11 bases between. CDR3 nucleotide sequence: TGCGCCAGCAGCATTGACAGGAGCTCCTACGAGCAGTACTTC. Its translation: CASSIDRSSYEQYF.

V gene TRBV2 combines with J gene TRBJ1-1; no clear D gene. CDR1 and CDR2 (germline): SNHLY, FYNNEI. The CDR3 extends over 14 amino acids. Between the trimmed V and J ends, which lost 7 bases and 0 bases, there was a span of 12 bases. The CDR3: CASTSEGLNTEAFF. The CDR3 DNA is TGTGCCAGCACCTCGGAGGGTTTGAACACTGAAGCTTTCTTT.

This clone was counted a few times. The identical CDR3 is also encoded by other nucleotide sequences in the sample. This sequence joins TRBV24-1 and TRBJ1-5; tentative D call: TRBD1 (6 bases). CDR1 is KGHDR, CDR2 SFDVKD, per germline. CDR3 length: 15 amino acids. V was cut by 4 bases and J by 4 bases, with 13 bases left in between. CDR3 protein: CATSDPGTPNQPQHF. As DNA, the CDR3 is TGTGCCACCAGTGACCCGGGGACACCTAATCAGCCCCAGCATTTT.

The chain recombines TRBV6-2 or TRBV6-3 with TRBJ2-7, with D uncertain. CDR3 size: 13 residues. The V gene's germline CDR1 is MNHEY and CDR2 SVGEGT. V shed 1 base and J shed 2 bases, with 6 bases lying between them. CDR3 nucleotide sequence: TGTGCCAGCAGTTACTGGCGGACCTACGAGCAGTACTTC. Translated, it gives CASSYWRTYEQYF.

The CDR3 DNA is TGTGCCAGCAGTCCGGGACTAGCGTTGGATACGCAGTATTTT. It codes for CASSPGLALDTQYF. The V and J genes are TRBV2 and TRBJ2-3; TRBD2 matches at 10 bases. V lost 5 bases and J lost 6; bases outside the gene matches: 5. The CDR3 covers 14 residues. Germline V gene data show CDR1 as SNHLY and CDR2 as FYNNEI.

The chain uses TRBV11-3 and TRBJ2-1, with 11 bases fitting TRBD2. Trimming took 3 bases from V and 7 from J; bases not matched to a gene: 5. The V gene's germline CDR1 is SGHNT and CDR2 YENEEA. The CDR3 has 15 residues. In DNA, the CDR3 is TGTGCCAGCAGCTTTCGACTAGCGGGGACTAATGAGCAGTTCTTC. It specifies CASSFRLAGTNEQFF.

The chain couples TRBV6-5 to TRBJ1-1; 7 bases map to TRBD1. The junction had 13 bases not matched to a gene; V was cut back by 8 bases and J by 4 bases. Germline V gene data show CDR1 as MNHEY and CDR2 as SVGAGI. This CDR3 is 15 amino acids long. CDR3 sequence reads: CASRPKGAESTEAFF. CDR3 DNA: TGTGCCAGCCGTCCTAAGGGGGCGGAGAGCACTGAAGCTTTCTTT.

The V call is TRBV5-4, the J call TRBJ1-1, with D perhaps TRBD1 (5 bases). Germline CDR1 SGHNT, CDR2 YYREEE (reference sequence). The CDR3 runs 14 residues. The V gene lost 0 bases and the J gene lost 0 bases, with 6 bases spanning the gap. The CDR3 protein is CASSLGTLNTEAFF. CDR3 coding DNA: TGTGCCAGCAGCTTGGGGACACTGAACACTGAAGCTTTCTTT.